The 2 T cell receptor beta chains in this list originate from one sample, sequenced in a study of CD8 T cells in ankylosing spondylitis. The study's findings and limits: Blood of patients with ankylosing spondylitis appeared to be characterized by a TCR beta motif of eight highly homologous variants.

For these receptors, no antigen is known. TCRdb used MiXCR to reprocess the 5' RACE reads, holding one entry per CDR3 protein. The sample includes 700,000 or so distinct CDR3 sequences, around 20% of them seen just once. The source material was blood, either unsorted or a sorted T cell fraction (not recorded which). The receptors derive from a male donor with ankylosing spondylitis.

This chain uses TRBV5-1 with TRBJ2-1, with TRBD1 matching over 8 bases. The CDR3 sequence is 15 residues long. Germline values: CDR1 SGHRS, CDR2 YFSETQ. With V trimmed by 4 bases and J by 8 bases, 11 bases remained unmatched. CDR3 amino acids: CASSAWTGPGDEQFF. DNA for the CDR3: TGCGCCAGCAGCGCCTGGACAGGGCCGGGCGATGAGCAGTTCTTC.

This chain joins TRBV6-5 and TRBJ1-1; possibly TRBD1 for D (6 bases). This CDR3 is 12 amino acids long. The germline V and J ends were trimmed by 6 bases and 5 bases, with 10 bases remaining between them. Germline V gives CDR1 MNHEY, CDR2 SVGAGI. CDR3 DNA: TGTGCCAGCAGCCAGGGGAAGACTGAAGCTTTCTTT. It specifies CASSQGKTEAFF.